This TCR beta chain was retrieved from a study of T cells in tuberculosis. The length of the CDR3 is 14 residues. Trimming took off 1 base at V and 3 bases at J, with 9 bases between the two ends. Germline CDR1 is MGHDK and CDR2 is SYGVNS. Stated time point: new active TB diagnosis, blood taken before or within 7 days of starting treatment. Only in-frame clones appear in the TCRdb table, and some are missing; sequencing was by immunoSEQ multiplex PCR. The sample includes 30,000 to 35,000 clones, around 93% of them seen just once. Specimen: PBMCs, collected at tuberculosis diagnosis. The TCR sequence derives from an adult with tuberculosis. The rearrangement joins TRBV25-1 to TRBJ1-1; D is unclear. The CDR3 DNA reads as TGTGCCAGCAGTGAATTCCTCGGGGACACTGAAGCTTTCTTT. It is translated as CASSEFLGDTEAFF.